One and the same sample provided the 28 T cell receptor beta chains below, sequenced in a study of blood T cell repertoires in COVID-19. The repertoire was sequenced with immunoSEQ multiplex PCR; TCRdb's copy has only in-frame clones and lacks some. The data show 25,000 to 30,000 clones, around 91% seen once. What was sequenced was peripheral blood. The origin of the receptors is a man in his fifties or sixties with acute or convalescent COVID-19.

The rearrangement joins TRBV18 to TRBJ1-3; tentatively, D is TRBD1 (5 bases). The CDR3 spans 15 residues. The germline V gene encodes CDR1 KGHSH and CDR2 LQKENI. Trimming pared 6 bases from V and 1 base from J, leaving 13 bases between. The CDR3 DNA is TGTGCCAGCTCCGGACAACCACGATCTGGAAACACCATATATTTT. It codes for CASSGQPRSGNTIYF.

The J gene is TRBJ1-4, the V gene TRBV25-1; D call uncertain. Trimming took 2 bases from V and 5 from J, leaving 12 bases between them. Germline V gene data show CDR1 as MGHDK and CDR2 as SYGVNS. This CDR3 comprises 15 residues. In DNA, the CDR3 is TGTGCCAGCAGTGAAGGTTGGCAGATCAATGAAAAACTGTTTTTT. This gives the protein CASSEGWQINEKLFF.

This chain links TRBV27 with TRBJ2-6; D perhaps matches TRBD1 (5 bases). This CDR3 region has 17 residues. V was pared by 3 bases and J by 2 bases, with 14 bases between. Germline V gene lookup returns CDR1 MNHEY and CDR2 SMNVEV (reference sequence). The CDR3 protein is CASSFRTSAPGANVLTF. In DNA form, the CDR3 reads TGTGCCAGCAGTTTTAGGACATCAGCACCTGGGGCCAACGTCCTGACTTTC.

This chain links TRBV15 with TRBJ1-3; D unresolved. The CDR3 is 15 amino acids. V lost 0 bases and J lost 4, with 10 bases in between. Germline V gene sequence: CDR1 LNHNV, CDR2 YYDKDF (reference sequence). CDR3 sequence reads: CATSRDRGLGNTIYF. The CDR3 bases are TGTGCCACCAGCAGAGATCGAGGGCTGGGAAACACCATATATTTT.

The rearrangement joins TRBV19 to TRBJ2-7; tentative D call: TRBD1 (6 bases). There are 15 residues in the CDR3. The V end was cut by 4 bases, the J end by 2 bases, with 15 bases between. From germline, CDR1 is LNHDA and CDR2 SQIVND (reference sequence). The CDR3 DNA follows: TGTGCCAGTAGTAAATCTTCCGGGACAACCTACGAGCAGTACTTC. Protein product: CASSKSSGTTYEQYF.

J is TRBJ1-3 and V is TRBV7-3; 7 nucleotides line up with TRBD1. CDR3 length: 15 amino acids. J lost 1 base, V lost 5 bases, and 5 bases had no gene match. Germline CDR1 is SGHTA and CDR2 is FQGTGA. CDR3 protein: CASSTRQGSGNTIYF. Written as DNA, the CDR3 is TGTGCCAGCAGCACACGACAGGGATCTGGAAACACCATATATTTT.

The chain is built from TRBV2 and TRBJ1-3, with 7 bases that match TRBD1. The CDR3 consists of 16 residues. Germline assignment: CDR1 SNHLY and CDR2 FYNNEI. Trimming cost V 7 bases and J 2 bases; bases outside gene matches: 11. The CDR3: CASKETTGVTGNTIYF. The CDR3, as DNA: TGTGCCAGCAAGGAAACTACAGGGGTAACTGGAAACACCATATATTTT.

This chain uses TRBV10-1 with TRBJ2-3, with TRBD1 matching over 9 bases. The CDR3 contains 16 residues. The J segment lost 2 bases and the V segment lost 2 bases, leaving 5 bases of the junction unmatched. Per the germline V gene, CDR1 is WNHNN and CDR2 is SYGVQD (reference sequence). CDR3 sequence: CASSETGTGSTDTQYF. CDR3 nucleotide sequence: TGCGCCAGCAGTGAGACCGGGACAGGGTCCACAGATACGCAGTATTTT.

This clone was picked up one time. This chain links TRBV6-5 with TRBJ1-1; possibly TRBD1 for D (5 bases). The CDR3 length is 14 residues. Germline CDR1 and CDR2: MNHEY and SVGAGI. With 5 bases removed from V and 2 bases from J, the gap between germline ends came to 12 bases. Here the CDR3 reads CASSPFQGNTEAFF. In DNA form, the CDR3 reads TGTGCCAGCAGTCCGTTCCAGGGAAACACTGAAGCTTTCTTT.

The chain has TRBV18 and TRBJ1-5; 8 bases align to TRBD1. Unmatched junction bases numbered 14, after V lost 6 bases and J lost 4 bases. Germline CDR1 is KGHSH and CDR2 is LQKENI. This CDR3 comprises 17 residues. The CDR3 nucleotides read TGTGCCAGCTCGATCGACAGGGGAGGGGCCGAGAATCAGCCCCAGCATTTT. It encodes CASSIDRGGAENQPQHF.

The chain uses TRBV6-6 and TRBJ2-2; 8 nucleotides line up with TRBD1. Per germline, CDR1 MNHNY and CDR2 SVGAGI (reference sequence). CDR3 length: 14 residues. Losses at the gene ends were 6 bases for V and 1 base for J; bases not matched to a gene: 1. CDR3 protein: CASSGTGNTGELFF. In DNA form, the CDR3 reads TGTGCCAGCAGCGGGACAGGGAACACCGGGGAGCTGTTTTTT.

The chain carries TRBV5-1 and TRBJ1-1; weak D call: TRBD1 (5 bases). V lost 5 bases and J 5 bases, leaving 16 bases between the germline ends. Germline-derived CDR1 and CDR2 are SGHRS and YFSETQ. The CDR3 has 14 residues. CDR3 in DNA: TGCGCCAGCAGTCCCCCCGGGGGAGTTACTGAAGCTTTCTTT. Translation gives CASSPPGGVTEAFF. Complete variable domain (other parts from reference TRBV5-1 and TRBJ1-1): KAGVTQTPRYLIKTRGQQVTLSCSPISGHRSVSWYQQTPGQGLQFLFEYFSETQRNKGNFPGRFSGRQFSNSRSEMNVSTLELGDSALYLCASSPPGGVTEAFFGQGTRLTVV.

The chain joins TRBV18 to TRBJ2-1; TRBD2 agrees at 8 bases. Losses at the gene ends were 2 bases for V and 4 bases for J; bases not matched to a gene: 4. Germline-derived CDR1 and CDR2 are KGHSH and LQKENI. There are 15 residues in the CDR3. Here the CDR3 DNA reads TGTGCCAGCTCACCAAGGACGGGAGGGTACAATGAGCAGTTCTTC. This codes for CASSPRTGGYNEQFF.

This chain connects TRBV10-2 to TRBJ1-4; D unclear. CDR1 WSHSY and CDR2 SAAADI come from the germline V gene. The length of the CDR3 is 14 residues. V lost 6 bases and J 5 bases, leaving 13 bases between the germline ends. CDR3 residues: CASSGVGSNEKLFF. The CDR3 DNA is TGCGCCAGCAGCGGGGTGGGTTCCAATGAAAAACTGTTTTTT.

In its sample, this clone was seen once. For the CDR3, the DNA is TGTGCCAGCAGCTTGGGACTGATGAACACTGAAGCTTTCTTT. It yields the protein CASSLGLMNTEAFF. V usage is TRBV5-4 and J usage is TRBJ1-1; D remains ambiguous. Looked up from germline, CDR1 is SGHNT and CDR2 is YYREEE (reference sequence). V was clipped by 0 bases and J by 0 bases, with 6 bases between them. The CDR3 is 14 amino acids.

This chain links TRBV5-8 with TRBJ1-3, with D possibly being TRBD1 (6 bases). The germline V and J ends were trimmed by 4 bases and 1 base, with 9 bases remaining between them. The CDR3 loop spans 14 amino acids. The germline V gene encodes CDR1 SGHTS and CDR2 YDEGEE. The CDR3 region has the DNA TGTGCCAGCAGCATAGGACAGTCTGGAAACACCATATATTTT. As protein: CASSIGQSGNTIYF.

V gene TRBV7-8 combines with J gene TRBJ2-1; 9 bases align to TRBD1. Germline-derived CDR1 and CDR2 are SGHVS and FQNEAQ. The CDR3 sequence is 14 residues long. The ends lost 5 bases at V and 8 bases at J; junction bases unmatched: 7. CDR3: CASSTKTGGDEQFF. CDR3 nucleotide sequence: TGTGCCAGCAGCACCAAGACAGGGGGAGATGAGCAGTTCTTC.

The gene calls are TRBV2 and TRBJ1-6; TRBD1 might be the D (6 bases). Germline V gives CDR1 SNHLY, CDR2 FYNNEI. With 6 bases removed from V and 10 bases from J, the gap between germline ends came to 19 bases. The CDR3 sequence is 15 residues long. The CDR3 DNA sequence: TGTGCCAGCAGGTTGACCGAGGCAGGGGAATCACCCCTCCACTTT. It translates to CASRLTEAGESPLHF.

The rearrangement joins TRBV18 to TRBJ1-5, with 7 bases lining up with TRBD1. The CDR3 is made up of 14 amino acids. Germline CDR1 KGHSH, CDR2 LQKENI. V lost 4 bases and J lost 2; bases outside the gene matches: 2. CDR3 loop: CASSRGTGNQPQHF. CDR3 in DNA: TGTGCCAGCTCACGAGGGACAGGCAATCAGCCCCAGCATTTT. Variable domain in full (rest from reference TRBV18 and TRBJ1-5): NAGVMQNPRHLVRRRGQEARLRCSPMKGHSHVYWYRQLPEEGLKFMVYLQKENIIDESGMPKERFSAEFPKEGPSILRIQQVVRGDSAAYFCASSRGTGNQPQHFGDGTRLSIL.

The V call is TRBV11-2, the J call TRBJ1-2; D is unresolved. Germline V gene data show CDR1 as SGHAT and CDR2 as FQNNGV. The CDR3 covers 13 residues. Trimming removed 1 base from V and 5 bases from J, with 8 bases in between. The CDR3 nucleotides read TGTGCCAGCAGCTTAGGGGCAGCATATGGCTACACCTTC. Translating gives CASSLGAAYGYTF.

The table lists this clone with a count of one. The chain combines TRBV2 with TRBJ1-6; TRBD1 is a possible D gene (6 bases). Germline assignment: CDR1 SNHLY and CDR2 FYNNEI. Trimming removed 1 base at V and 6 bases at J, with 16 bases between. The CDR3 runs to 17 residues. CDR3: CASSEGLYGTSNSPLHF. CDR3 bases: TGTGCCAGCAGTGAAGGACTATATGGGACAAGTAATTCACCCCTCCACTTT.

The V gene is TRBV18, the J gene TRBJ1-5, with D perhaps matching TRBD1 (6 bases). The V gene lost 3 bases and the J gene lost 2 bases, with 20 bases spanning the gap. Germline CDR1 and CDR2: KGHSH and LQKENI. This CDR3 is built from 18 residues. In nucleotides, the CDR3 is TGTGCCAGCTCACCCTACAATTACAGGGAAAGGGGCAATCAGCCCCAGCATTTT. Protein product: CASSPYNYRERGNQPQHF. Full variable domain (remainder filled in from reference TRBV18 and TRBJ1-5): NAGVMQNPRHLVRRRGQEARLRCSPMKGHSHVYWYRQLPEEGLKFMVYLQKENIIDESGMPKERFSAEFPKEGPSILRIQQVVRGDSAAYFCASSPYNYRERGNQPQHFGDGTRLSIL.

The gene calls are TRBV10-3 and TRBJ2-7, with D possibly matching TRBD1 (6 bases). V lost 10 bases, J lost 3 bases, and 10 bases lay in between. This CDR3 contains 11 residues. Germline CDR1 ENHRY, CDR2 SYGVKD. The CDR3 loop reads CASRTDYEQYF. Here the CDR3 DNA reads TGTGCCAGTAGGACAGACTACGAGCAGTACTTC.

V usage is TRBV19 and J usage is TRBJ1-2, with a possible D match to TRBD1 (6 bases). Trimming removed 2 bases from V and 0 bases from J, with 10 bases in between. In germline, CDR1 is LNHDA, CDR2 SQIVND (reference sequence). This CDR3 region has 15 residues. In nucleotides, the CDR3 is TGTGCCAGTAGTATACAGGGGATAGCTAACTATGGCTACACCTTC. It translates to CASSIQGIANYGYTF.

The rearrangement joins TRBV6-5 to TRBJ2-3, with D possibly matching TRBD1 (5 bases). This CDR3 is built from 15 residues. The germline V and J ends were trimmed by 7 bases and 1 base, with 15 bases remaining between them. Germline assignment: CDR1 MNHEY and CDR2 SVGAGI. This CDR3 reads CASKGRVGGTDTQYF. CDR3 nucleotides: TGTGCCAGCAAGGGCAGGGTAGGGGGCACAGATACGCAGTATTTT.

The V gene is TRBV5-1, the J gene TRBJ2-7, with 9 bases that match TRBD1. After removal of 6 bases from V and 4 bases from J, the junction contained 5 bases not matched to a gene. This CDR3 spans 13 amino acids. Germline V lookup: CDR1 SGHRS, CDR2 YFSETQ. Here the CDR3 DNA reads TGCGCCAGCACCCGGACAGGGGTTTACGAGCAGTACTTC. Translation gives CASTRTGVYEQYF.

In its sample, this clone was seen a few times. The chain recombines TRBV19 with TRBJ2-1; no reliable D call. Germline CDR1 is LNHDA and CDR2 is SQIVND (reference sequence). The V gene lost 5 bases and the J gene lost 7 bases, with 15 bases spanning the gap. This CDR3 has 14 residues. CDR3 bases: TGTGCCAGTAGTGTGAGGTTGTTAAGGAATGAGCAGTTCTTC. Its translation is CASSVRLLRNEQFF.

The J gene is TRBJ1-4, the V gene TRBV19; possible D gene TRBD1, 5 bases. The CDR3 runs to 15 residues. CDR1 and CDR2 from the germline V gene are LNHDA and SQIVND (reference sequence). Trimming took 3 bases from V and 2 from J, leaving 10 bases between them. For the CDR3, the DNA is TGTGCCAGTAGTATTAGGGCAGGGACTAATGAAAAACTGTTTTTT. It encodes CASSIRAGTNEKLFF.